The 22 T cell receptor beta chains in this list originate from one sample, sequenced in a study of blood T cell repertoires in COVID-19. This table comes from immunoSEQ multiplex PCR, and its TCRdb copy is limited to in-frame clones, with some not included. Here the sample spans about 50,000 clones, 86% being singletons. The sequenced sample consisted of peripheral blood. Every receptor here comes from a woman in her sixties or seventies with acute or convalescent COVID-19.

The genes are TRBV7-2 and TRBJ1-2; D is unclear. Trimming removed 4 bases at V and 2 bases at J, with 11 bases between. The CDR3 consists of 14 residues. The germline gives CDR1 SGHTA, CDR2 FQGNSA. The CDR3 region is CASSSQEGNYGYTF. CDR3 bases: TGTGCCAGCAGCTCACAAGAGGGAAACTATGGCTACACCTTC.

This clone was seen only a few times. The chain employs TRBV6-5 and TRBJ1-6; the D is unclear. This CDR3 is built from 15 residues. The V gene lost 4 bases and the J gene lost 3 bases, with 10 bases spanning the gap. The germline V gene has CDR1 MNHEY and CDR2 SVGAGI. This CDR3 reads CASSSRGGYNSPLHF. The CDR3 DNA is TGTGCCAGCAGTTCTCGGGGTGGCTATAATTCACCCCTCCACTTT.

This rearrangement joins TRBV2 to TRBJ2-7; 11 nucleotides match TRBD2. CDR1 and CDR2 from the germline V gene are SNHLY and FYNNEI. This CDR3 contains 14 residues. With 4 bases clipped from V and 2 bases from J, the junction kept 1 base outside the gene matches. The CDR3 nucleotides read TGTGCCAGCAGTGGACTAGCGGGAACCTACGAGCAGTACTTC. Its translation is CASSGLAGTYEQYF.

CDR3 coding DNA: TGTGCCACCAGCACAGGGACTAGCGGCCCCACAGATACGCAGTATTTT. Protein product: CATSTGTSGPTDTQYF. This sequence joins TRBV15 and TRBJ2-3; 11 positions agree with TRBD2. This CDR3 spans 16 amino acids. In germline, CDR1 is LNHNV, CDR2 YYDKDF (reference sequence). J was trimmed by 2 bases and V by 4 bases; bases with no gene match: 5.

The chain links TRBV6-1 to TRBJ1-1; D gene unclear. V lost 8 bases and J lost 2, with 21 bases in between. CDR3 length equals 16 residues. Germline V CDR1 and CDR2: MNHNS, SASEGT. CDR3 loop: CASGVPRRDTNTEAFF. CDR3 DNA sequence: TGTGCCAGCGGTGTACCGCGCAGAGACACAAACACTGAAGCTTTCTTT.

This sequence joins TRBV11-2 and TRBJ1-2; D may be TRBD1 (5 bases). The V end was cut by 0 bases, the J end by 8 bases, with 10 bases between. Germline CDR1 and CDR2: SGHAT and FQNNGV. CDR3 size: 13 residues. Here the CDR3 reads CASSLDRGSGYTF. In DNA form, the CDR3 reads TGTGCCAGCAGCTTAGATAGGGGCAGCGGCTACACCTTC.

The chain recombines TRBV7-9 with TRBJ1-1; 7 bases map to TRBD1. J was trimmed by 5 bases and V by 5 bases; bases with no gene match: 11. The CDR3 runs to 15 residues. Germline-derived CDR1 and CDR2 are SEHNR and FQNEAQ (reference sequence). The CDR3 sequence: CASSPTGIVRTEAFF. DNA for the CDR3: TGTGCCAGCAGCCCGACAGGGATCGTTCGTACTGAAGCTTTCTTT. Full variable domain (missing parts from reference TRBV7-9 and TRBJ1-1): DTGVSQNPRHKITKRGQNVTFRCDPISEHNRLYWYRQTLGQGPEFLTYFQNEAQLEKSRLLSDRFSAERPKGSFSTLEIQRTEQGDSAMYLCASSPTGIVRTEAFFGQGTRLTVV.

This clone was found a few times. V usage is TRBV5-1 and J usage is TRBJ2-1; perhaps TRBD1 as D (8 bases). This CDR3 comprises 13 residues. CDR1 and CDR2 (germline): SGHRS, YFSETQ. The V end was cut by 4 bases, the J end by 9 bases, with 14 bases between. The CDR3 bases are TGCGCCAGCAGCCCGGACAGGGAGGGTGAGCAGTTCTTC. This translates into CASSPDREGEQFF. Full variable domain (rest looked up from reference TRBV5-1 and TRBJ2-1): KAGVTQTPRYLIKTRGQQVTLSCSPISGHRSVSWYQQTPGQGLQFLFEYFSETQRNKGNFPGRFSGRQFSNSRSEMNVSTLELGDSALYLCASSPDREGEQFFGPGTRLTVL.

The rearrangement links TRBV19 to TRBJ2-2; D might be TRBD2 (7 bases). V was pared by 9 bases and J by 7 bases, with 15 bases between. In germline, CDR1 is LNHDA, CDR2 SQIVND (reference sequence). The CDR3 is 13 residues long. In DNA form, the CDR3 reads TGTGCCAGCTCTAGGGGGGGCCACGGGGAGCTGTTTTTT. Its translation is CASSRGGHGELFF.

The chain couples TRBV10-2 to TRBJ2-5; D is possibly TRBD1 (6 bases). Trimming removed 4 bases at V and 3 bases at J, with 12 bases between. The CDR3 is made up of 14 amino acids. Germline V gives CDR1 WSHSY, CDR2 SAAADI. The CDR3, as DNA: TGCGCCAGCAGTGTTTGGGGGCTGAAAGAGACCCAGTACTTC. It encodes CASSVWGLKETQYF.

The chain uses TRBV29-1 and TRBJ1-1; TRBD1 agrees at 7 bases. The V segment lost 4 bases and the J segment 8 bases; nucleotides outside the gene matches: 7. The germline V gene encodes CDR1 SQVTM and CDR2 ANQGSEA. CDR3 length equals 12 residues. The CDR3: CSVGDSGPEAFF. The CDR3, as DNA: TGCAGCGTTGGGGACAGCGGGCCGGAAGCTTTCTTT. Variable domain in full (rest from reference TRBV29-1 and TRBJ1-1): SAVISQKPSRDICQRGTSLTIQCQVDSQVTMMFWYRQQPGQSLTLIATANQGSEATYESGFVIDKFPISRPNLTFSTLTVSNMSPEDSSIYLCSVGDSGPEAFFGQGTRLTVV.

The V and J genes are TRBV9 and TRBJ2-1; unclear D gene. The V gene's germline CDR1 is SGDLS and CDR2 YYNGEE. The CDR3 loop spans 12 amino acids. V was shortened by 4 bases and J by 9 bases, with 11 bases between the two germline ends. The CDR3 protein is CASSPLPGEQFF. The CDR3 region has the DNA TGTGCCAGCAGCCCACTCCCCGGTGAGCAGTTCTTC.

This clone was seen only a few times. The CDR3 region is CASSFGDEQFF. The CDR3 coding sequence is TGTGCCAGCAGCTTCGGGGATGAGCAGTTCTTC. V gene TRBV5-4 combines with J gene TRBJ2-1; maybe TRBD2 (5 bases). Germline V CDR1 and CDR2: SGHNT, YYREEE (reference sequence). CDR3 size: 11 residues. V lost 2 bases and J lost 8, with 5 bases in between. Based on the CDR3 plus reference TRBV5-4 and TRBJ2-1, the full variable domain is ETGVTQSPTHLIKTRGQQVTLRCSSQSGHNTVSWYQQALGQGPQFIFQYYREEENGRGNFPPRFSGLQFPNYSSELNVNALELDDSALYLCASSFGDEQFFGPGTRLTVL.

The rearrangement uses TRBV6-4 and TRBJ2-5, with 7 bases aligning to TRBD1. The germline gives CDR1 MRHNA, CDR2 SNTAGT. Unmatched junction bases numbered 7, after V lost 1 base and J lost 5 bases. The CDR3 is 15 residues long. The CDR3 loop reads CASSDFTGARETQYF. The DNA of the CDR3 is TGTGCCAGCAGTGACTTTACAGGGGCAAGGGAGACCCAGTACTTC.

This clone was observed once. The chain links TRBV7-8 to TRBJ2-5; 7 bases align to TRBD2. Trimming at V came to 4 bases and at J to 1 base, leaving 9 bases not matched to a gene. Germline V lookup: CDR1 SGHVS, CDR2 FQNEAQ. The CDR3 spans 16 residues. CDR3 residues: CASSSLPTSPQETQYF. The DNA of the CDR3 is TGTGCCAGCAGCTCCCTCCCGACTAGCCCCCAAGAGACCCAGTACTTC.

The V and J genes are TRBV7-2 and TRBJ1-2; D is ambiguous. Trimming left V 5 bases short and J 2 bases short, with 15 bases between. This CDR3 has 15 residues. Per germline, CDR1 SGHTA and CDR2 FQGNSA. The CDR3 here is CASSPSQAANYGYTF. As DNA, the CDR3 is TGTGCCAGCAGCCCTAGCCAGGCCGCAAACTATGGCTACACCTTC.

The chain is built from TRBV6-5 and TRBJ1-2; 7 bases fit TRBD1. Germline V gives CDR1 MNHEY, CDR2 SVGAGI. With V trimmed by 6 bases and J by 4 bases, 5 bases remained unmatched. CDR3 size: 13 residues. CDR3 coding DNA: TGTGCCAGCAGCGGACAGGCCTCCTATGGCTACACCTTC. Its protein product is CASSGQASYGYTF.

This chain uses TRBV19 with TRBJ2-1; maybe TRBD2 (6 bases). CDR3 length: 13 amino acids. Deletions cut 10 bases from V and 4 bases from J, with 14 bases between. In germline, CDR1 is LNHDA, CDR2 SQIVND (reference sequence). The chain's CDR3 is CATRELVYNEQFF. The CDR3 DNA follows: TGTGCCACCCGGGAGTTAGTATACAATGAGCAGTTCTTC.

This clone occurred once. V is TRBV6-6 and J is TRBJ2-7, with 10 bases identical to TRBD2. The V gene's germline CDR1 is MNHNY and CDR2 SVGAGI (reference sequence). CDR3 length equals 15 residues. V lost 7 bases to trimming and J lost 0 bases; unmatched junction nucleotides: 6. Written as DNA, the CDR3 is TGTGCCAGCAATAAGCCTAGCGGGAGCTCCTACGAGCAGTACTTC. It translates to CASNKPSGSSYEQYF.

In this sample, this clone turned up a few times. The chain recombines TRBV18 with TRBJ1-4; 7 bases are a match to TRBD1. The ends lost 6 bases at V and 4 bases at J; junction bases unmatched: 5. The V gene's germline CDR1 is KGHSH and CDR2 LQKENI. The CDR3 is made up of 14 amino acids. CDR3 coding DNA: TGTGCCAGCTCCCTGGGACAGCTTAATGAAAAACTGTTTTTT. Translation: CASSLGQLNEKLFF.

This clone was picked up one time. This chain's CDR3 is CASSSVQGFSGNTIYF. The CDR3 nucleotides read TGTGCCAGCAGCTCCGTACAGGGCTTCTCTGGAAACACCATATATTTT. This rearrangement joins TRBV28 to TRBJ1-3, with D possibly matching TRBD1 (6 bases). The V end lost 6 bases, the J end lost 0 bases, and 15 bases lay between the germline ends. Germline V gives CDR1 MDHEN, CDR2 SYDVKM. The CDR3 loop spans 16 amino acids.

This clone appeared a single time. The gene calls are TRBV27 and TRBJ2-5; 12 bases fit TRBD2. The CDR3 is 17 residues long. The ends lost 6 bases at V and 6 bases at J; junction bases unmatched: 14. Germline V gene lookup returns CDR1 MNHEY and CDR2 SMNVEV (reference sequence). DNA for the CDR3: TGTGCCAGCAGCTTTCAATGGCTAGCGGGGGGGCCGAAGACCCAGTACTTC. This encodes CASSFQWLAGGPKTQYF.